The clone carrying this TCR beta chain was recorded a few times. The antigen is not known. TCRdb redid the calling of the RT-PCR reads with MiXCR, one entry per CDR3 protein. The sample lists more than 450,000 distinct CDR3 sequences, roughly 12% occurring once. With V trimmed by 3 bases and J by 9 bases, 9 bases remained unmatched. Germline-derived CDR1 and CDR2 are MNHNS and SASEGT. This CDR3 contains 16 residues. This sample was taken from a study of response to subunit inactivated influenza vaccine. Study findings and constraints: Authors suggested each seasonal influenza vaccination recruits few new T cells.

This sample was also put to use in a study of T cells expressing NK-cell markers. That source notes: In generating TCR beta cDNA, 5'RACE template switching with UMIs was used. One of eight sequenced donors was HCMV-seronegative; the other seven were seropositive. Dominant NKG2C+ clonotypes accounted for about 1.0-8% of CD8+ T cells in over 5 donors. The same clonotypes also predominated in the CD3+CD56-NKG2C+ fraction of a few donors.

The chain has TRBV6-1 and TRBJ2-1; TRBD2 aligns across 12 bases. The source material was PBMCs from blood, sampled on the day of vaccination. The TCR originated in a man aged 45-65 years who received an inactivated influenza vaccine. CDR3: CASSDGLAGGGSEQFF. The CDR3 coding sequence is TGTGCCAGCAGTGATGGGCTAGCGGGAGGGGGCAGTGAGCAGTTCTTC.